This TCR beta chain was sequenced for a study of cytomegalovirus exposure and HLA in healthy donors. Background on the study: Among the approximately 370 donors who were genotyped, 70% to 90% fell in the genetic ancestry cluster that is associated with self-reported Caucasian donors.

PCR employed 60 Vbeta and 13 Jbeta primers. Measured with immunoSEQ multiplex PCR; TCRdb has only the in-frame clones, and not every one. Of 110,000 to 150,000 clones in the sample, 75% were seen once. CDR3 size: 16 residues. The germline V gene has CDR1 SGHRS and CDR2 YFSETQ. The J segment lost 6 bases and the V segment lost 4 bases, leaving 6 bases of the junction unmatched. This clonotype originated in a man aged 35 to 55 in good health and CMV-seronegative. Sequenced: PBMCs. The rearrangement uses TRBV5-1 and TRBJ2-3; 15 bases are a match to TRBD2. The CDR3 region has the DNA TGCGCCAGCAGCATGGGACTAGCGGGGGGCTGGGATACGCAGTATTTT. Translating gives CASSMGLAGGWDTQYF. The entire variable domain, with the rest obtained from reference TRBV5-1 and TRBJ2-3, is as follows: KAGVTQTPRYLIKTRGQQVTLSCSPISGHRSVSWYQQTPGQGLQFLFEYFSETQRNKGNFPGRFSGRQFSNSRSEMNVSTLELGDSALYLCASSMGLAGGWDTQYFGPGTRLTVL.